The rows below give T cell receptor beta chains drawn from one sample of a study of a mutant IDH1 vaccine in newly diagnosed glioma. No cognate antigen is known for these TCRs. Only in-frame clones appear in the TCRdb table, and some are missing; sequencing was by immunoSEQ multiplex PCR. The sample holds 40,000 to 45,000 clones, 83% seen once. The sample in question was PBMCs, obtained from a glioma patient whose treatment included an IDH1 peptide vaccine. These receptors were obtained from a woman in her 50s with glioma. Each CDR3 is given with its conserved first and last residue. Each record gives: J gene, clone size, D gene, V gene, CDR3 protein, CDR3 DNA. D genes are given only for firm matches. Clone size is stated in some rows and not others, as once, few, many or a class when expanded.

TRBJ2-3 - TRBD2 TRBV4-2 CASSQGTSGGYTQYF TGTGCCAGCAGCCAAGGGACTAGCGGGGGGTATACGCAGTATTTT
TRBJ2-2 - TRBD1 TRBV7-9 CASSPQGKDTGELFF TGTGCCAGCAGCCCACAGGGGAAGGACACCGGGGAGCTGTTTTTT
TRBJ2-2 - - TRBV6-5 CASCRVSGELFF TGTGCCAGCTGTAGGGTTTCCGGGGAGCTGTTTTTT
TRBJ1-1 few - TRBV30 CAWSVLGVPRSNTEAFF TGTGCCTGGAGTGTACTAGGGGTACCGCGATCGAACACTGAAGCTTTCTTT
TRBJ2-7 - - TRBV2 CASSGGPWYEQYF TGTGCCAGCAGCGGTGGCCCGTGGTACGAGCAGTACTTC
TRBJ1-1 few TRBD1 TRBV7-9 CASSPGTGAEAFF TGTGCCAGCAGCCCAGGGACAGGGGCTGAAGCTTTCTTT
TRBJ1-1 - - TRBV7-8 CASRGPMNTEAFF TGTGCCAGCAGGGGTCCTATGAACACTGAAGCTTTCTTT
TRBJ2-7 - TRBD1 TRBV6-1 CASTWDSSSYEQYF TGTGCCAGCACCTGGGACAGCAGCTCCTACGAGCAGTACTTC
TRBJ1-1 - - TRBV7-9 CASSVKGTPEAFF TGTGCCAGCAGCGTGAAAGGGACTCCAGAAGCTTTCTTT
TRBJ1-1 - - TRBV4-3 CASSQDRGNTEAFF TGCGCCAGCAGCCAAGACAGGGGGAACACTGAAGCTTTCTTT
TRBJ2-5 - TRBD2 TRBV4-2 CASSQPSGGKETQYF TGTGCCAGCAGCCAACCTAGCGGGGGGAAAGAGACCCAGTACTTC
TRBJ2-2 once - TRBV7-9 CASSLRGSNTGELFF TGTGCCAGCAGCCTCAGGGGATCGAACACCGGGGAGCTGTTTTTT
TRBJ1-2 - - TRBV5-1 CASSLEAAQPYGYTF TGCGCCAGCAGCTTGGAGGCAGCGCAACCCTATGGCTACACCTTC